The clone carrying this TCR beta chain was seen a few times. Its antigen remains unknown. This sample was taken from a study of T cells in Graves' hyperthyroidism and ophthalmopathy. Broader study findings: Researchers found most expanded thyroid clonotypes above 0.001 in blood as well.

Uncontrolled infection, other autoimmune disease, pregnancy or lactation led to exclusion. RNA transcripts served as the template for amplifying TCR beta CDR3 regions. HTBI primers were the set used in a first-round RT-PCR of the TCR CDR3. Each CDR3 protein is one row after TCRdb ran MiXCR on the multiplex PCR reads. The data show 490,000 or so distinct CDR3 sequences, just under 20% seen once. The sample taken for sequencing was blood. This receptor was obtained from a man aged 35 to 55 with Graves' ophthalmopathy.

CDR3 sequence reads: CASSLAVKDSGELFF. CDR3 nucleotides: TGTGCCAGCAGCTTAGCAGTTAAGGACTCCGGGGAGCTGTTTTTT. J is TRBJ2-2 and V is TRBV7-9, with D perhaps TRBD2 (5 bases). Deletions cut 0 bases from V and 6 bases from J, with 11 bases between. From germline, CDR1 is SEHNR and CDR2 FQNEAQ (reference sequence). CDR3 size: 15 residues. The variable domain in full, completed from reference TRBV7-9 and TRBJ2-2, reads DTGVSQNPRHKITKRGQNVTFRCDPISEHNRLYWYRQTLGQGPEFLTYFQNEAQLEKSRLLSDRFSAERPKGSFSTLEIQRTEQGDSAMYLCASSLAVKDSGELFFGEGSRLTVL.